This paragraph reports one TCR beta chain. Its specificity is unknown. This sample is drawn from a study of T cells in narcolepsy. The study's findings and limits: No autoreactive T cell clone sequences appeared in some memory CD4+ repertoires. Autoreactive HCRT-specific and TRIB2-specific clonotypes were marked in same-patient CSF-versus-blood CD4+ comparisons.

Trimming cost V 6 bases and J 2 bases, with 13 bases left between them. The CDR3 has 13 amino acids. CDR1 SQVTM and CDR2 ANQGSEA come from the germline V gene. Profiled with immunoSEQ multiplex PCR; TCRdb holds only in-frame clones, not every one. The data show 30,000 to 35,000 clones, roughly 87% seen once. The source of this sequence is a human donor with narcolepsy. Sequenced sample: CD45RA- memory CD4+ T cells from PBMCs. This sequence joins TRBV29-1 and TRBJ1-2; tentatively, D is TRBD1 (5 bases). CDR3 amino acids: CSVGVGGNYGYTF. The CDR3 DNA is TGCAGCGTCGGGGTGGGGGGAAACTATGGCTACACCTTC.